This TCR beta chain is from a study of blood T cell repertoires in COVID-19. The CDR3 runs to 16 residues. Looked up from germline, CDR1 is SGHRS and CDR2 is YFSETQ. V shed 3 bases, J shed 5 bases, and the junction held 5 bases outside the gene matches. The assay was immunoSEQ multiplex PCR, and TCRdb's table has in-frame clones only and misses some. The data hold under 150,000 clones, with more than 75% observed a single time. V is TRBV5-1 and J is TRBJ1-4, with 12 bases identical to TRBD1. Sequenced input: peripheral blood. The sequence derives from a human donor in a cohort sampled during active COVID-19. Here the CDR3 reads CASSSGTGGPNEKLFF. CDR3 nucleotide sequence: TGCGCCAGCAGCTCCGGGACAGGGGGCCCAAATGAAAAACTGTTTTTT.